This passage covers 28 T cell receptor beta chains from one sample sequenced in a study of shared clonotypes between healthy human individuals. TCRdb keeps only in-frame clones here, not all; method: immunoSEQ multiplex PCR. The profile covers 400,000 to 600,000 clones, with roughly 95% appearing a single time and 0.055% to 0.075% taken by the ten largest. Material for sequencing was naive CD4+ T cells sorted from blood. Subset in this sample: CD45RA+ positively selected. Every receptor here comes from a woman aged 25 to 45 in good health.

The J gene is TRBJ1-2, the V gene TRBV7-2; tentative D call: TRBD1 (6 bases). V was pared by 8 bases and J by 7 bases, with 14 bases between. CDR1 is SGHTA and CDR2 is FQGNSA in the germline V gene. The CDR3 sequence is 12 residues long. The CDR3 DNA reads TGTGCCAGCCTCTCAGGACAGTTTGGCTACACCTTC. Amino acids: CASLSGQFGYTF.

The V gene is TRBV7-9, the J gene TRBJ1-4; D uncertain. With 2 bases removed from V and 3 bases from J, the gap between germline ends came to 10 bases. CDR3 length equals 15 residues. The germline gives CDR1 SEHNR, CDR2 FQNEAQ (reference sequence). CDR3 amino acids: CASSLSGVPNEKLFF. CDR3 coding DNA: TGTGCCAGCAGCTTAAGCGGGGTACCTAATGAAAAACTGTTTTTT.

The rearrangement uses TRBV19 and TRBJ2-1; possible D gene TRBD1, 7 bases. CDR1 and CDR2 from the germline V gene are LNHDA and SQIVND (reference sequence). CDR3 length: 13 residues. V dropped 7 bases and J dropped 13 bases, with 20 bases sitting between them. CDR3 nucleotide sequence: TGTGCCAGTAACACCTTGGGGGGACAGTTCCAGTTCTTC. Amino acids: CASNTLGGQFQFF. The complete variable domain, with remaining parts taken from reference TRBV19 and TRBJ2-1, reads DGGITQSPKYLFRKEGQNVTLSCEQNLNHDAMYWYRQDPGQGLRLIYYSQIVNDFQKGDIAEGYSVSREKKESFPLTVTSAQKNPTAFYLCASNTLGGQFQFFGPGTRLTVL.

The rearrangement joins TRBV6-5 to TRBJ1-5; 10 bases map to TRBD1. V gave up 8 bases and J gave up 9 bases; unmatched junction bases: 4. Per the germline V gene, CDR1 is MNHEY and CDR2 is SVGAGI. This CDR3 comprises 12 residues. The CDR3: CASWDRGMPQHF. The CDR3 DNA reads as TGTGCCAGCTGGGACAGGGGCATGCCCCAGCATTTT.

This chain joins TRBV7-6 and TRBJ2-5; possible D gene TRBD2, 5 bases. The CDR3 consists of 13 residues. Trimming took 0 bases from V and 4 from J, leaving 6 bases between them. The germline V gene encodes CDR1 SGHVS and CDR2 FNYEAQ. The CDR3 DNA follows: TGTGCCAGCAGCTTAGCGGGGAGAGAGACCCAGTACTTC. Protein: CASSLAGRETQYF.

The V and J genes are TRBV28 and TRBJ1-4; D is unclear. Between the trimmed V and J ends, which lost 8 bases and 8 bases, there was a span of 15 bases. Germline V gives CDR1 MDHEN, CDR2 SYDVKM. This CDR3 has 13 amino acids. In nucleotides, the CDR3 is TGTGCCAGCCTTCCCCCGGTCGGAGAAAAACTGTTTTTT. This sequence encodes CASLPPVGEKLFF.

This chain uses TRBV18 with TRBJ2-6; no reliable D call. This CDR3 is built from 19 residues. Trimming took 1 base from V and 2 from J, leaving 18 bases between them. Germline V gene data show CDR1 as KGHSH and CDR2 as LQKENI. Written as DNA, the CDR3 is TGTGCCAGCTCACCACTCTTCGCAGGTCAAGTAGCTGGGGCCAACGTCCTGACTTTC. The encoded protein is CASSPLFAGQVAGANVLTF.

This sequence joins TRBV5-8 and TRBJ2-5, with D perhaps assigned TRBD1 or TRBD2 (5 bases each). From germline, CDR1 is SGHTS and CDR2 YDEGEE. This CDR3 is built from 16 residues. The ends were cut back, 7 bases at V and 2 bases at J, with 21 bases in the middle. This CDR3 is CASGKRGDLTQETQYF. Here the CDR3 DNA reads TGTGCCAGCGGCAAAAGAGGGGACCTAACACAAGAGACCCAGTACTTC.

In DNA, the CDR3 is TGTGCCAGTAGTATAGTAAGCGGGAGGTTCGATGAGCAGTTCTTC. Residues: CASSIVSGRFDEQFF. V and J are TRBV19 and TRBJ2-1, with 9 bases fitting TRBD2. Per the germline V gene, CDR1 is LNHDA and CDR2 is SQIVND (reference sequence). The V gene end was trimmed by 1 base and the J gene end by 8 bases; junction bases not matched to a gene: 6. This CDR3 contains 15 residues.

The J gene is TRBJ2-5, the V gene TRBV28; 14 positions agree with TRBD2. The V gene end was trimmed by 5 bases and the J gene end by 8 bases; junction bases not matched to a gene: 7. The germline CDR1 and CDR2 sequences are MDHEN and SYDVKM. The CDR3 sequence is 15 residues long. CDR3 sequence: CASSKPGTSGSTQYF. The CDR3 DNA sequence: TGTGCCAGCAGTAAGCCCGGGACTAGCGGGAGTACCCAGTACTTC.

V and J are TRBV4-1 and TRBJ2-7; D remains unclear. Trimming removed 4 bases from V and 2 bases from J, with 18 bases in between. CDR1 and CDR2 (germline): MGHRA, YSYEKL. This CDR3 comprises 16 residues. In nucleotides, the CDR3 is TGCGCCAGCAGCCGGTCCGGCGGATCCCCCACCTACGAGCAGTACTTC. This codes for CASSRSGGSPTYEQYF.

The CDR3, as DNA: TGTGCCAGCAGTGTCCGGGGGGAGCAGTACTTC. It codes for CASSVRGEQYF. The gene calls are TRBV27 and TRBJ2-7; D possibly corresponds to TRBD2 (6 bases). CDR1 is MNHEY, CDR2 SMNVEV, per germline (reference sequence). The CDR3 is made up of 11 amino acids. V shed 5 bases and J shed 7 bases, with 9 bases lying between them.

The genes are TRBV4-1 and TRBJ1-4; D is ambiguous. Trimming took 6 bases from V and 5 from J, leaving 13 bases between them. The CDR3 totals 14 residues. CDR1 and CDR2 from the germline V gene are MGHRA and YSYEKL. In DNA form, the CDR3 reads TGCGCCAGCAGACGTGTACAGACCAATGAAAAACTGTTTTTT. Protein: CASRRVQTNEKLFF.

The chain has TRBV11-3 and TRBJ2-1; 11 bases are shared with TRBD2. V was clipped by 2 bases and J by 2 bases; unmatched bases: 5. Per the germline V gene, CDR1 is SGHNT and CDR2 is YENEEA. The CDR3 sequence is 17 residues long. CDR3 sequence reads: CASSLRASGRTYNEQFF. The CDR3 DNA reads as TGTGCCAGCAGCTTAAGGGCTAGCGGGAGGACCTACAATGAGCAGTTCTTC.

The chain combines TRBV5-1 with TRBJ1-4; no reliable D call. CDR1 is SGHRS, CDR2 YFSETQ, per germline. The CDR3 has 18 residues. V lost 4 bases, J lost 8 bases, and 27 bases lay in between. The CDR3 here is CASSPTDRGFGLKEKLFF. The CDR3 nucleotides are TGCGCCAGCAGCCCCACGGATCGAGGGTTTGGGCTAAAGGAAAAACTGTTTTTT.

This chain uses TRBV7-2 with TRBJ1-2; the D gene is possibly TRBD1 (6 bases). Germline CDR1 and CDR2: SGHTA and FQGNSA. Between the trimmed V and J ends, which lost 4 bases and 4 bases, there was a span of 10 bases. The CDR3 totals 13 residues. In DNA form, the CDR3 reads TGTGCCAGCAGCTACGACAGGCCCTATGGCTACACCTTC. Protein sequence: CASSYDRPYGYTF.

This clone appeared a single time. The rearrangement uses TRBV2 and TRBJ1-2; tentatively, D is TRBD1 (6 bases). The length of the CDR3 is 14 residues. Germline assignment: CDR1 SNHLY and CDR2 FYNNEI. Trimming removed 3 bases at V and 2 bases at J, with 10 bases between. The CDR3 reads CASSETGANYGYTF. The CDR3 DNA follows: TGTGCCAGCAGTGAGACGGGGGCAAACTATGGCTACACCTTC. The whole variable domain, remainder taken from reference TRBV2 and TRBJ1-2, is EPEVTQTPSHQVTQMGQEVILRCVPISNHLYFYWYRQILGQKVEFLVSFYNNEISEKSEIFDDQFSVERPDGSNFTLKIRSTKLEDSAMYFCASSETGANYGYTFGSGTRLTVV.

The chain combines TRBV7-9 with TRBJ1-3; 8 bases fit TRBD1. Germline V gene lookup returns CDR1 SEHNR and CDR2 FQNEAQ (reference sequence). Trimming at V came to 5 bases and at J to 0 bases, leaving 6 bases not matched to a gene. The CDR3 has 16 amino acids. The CDR3 nucleotides read TGTGCCAGCAGCCACGGGACAGGTCGCTCTGGAAACACCATATATTTT. Its translation: CASSHGTGRSGNTIYF.

The rearrangement uses TRBV27 and TRBJ2-5; 7 positions agree with TRBD1. The germline V gene encodes CDR1 MNHEY and CDR2 SMNVEV (reference sequence). J lost 5 bases, V lost 5 bases, and 5 bases had no gene match. The CDR3 is 13 residues long. The CDR3 is CASSRQGRETQYF. As DNA, the CDR3 is TGTGCCAGCAGTAGACAGGGCCGTGAGACCCAGTACTTC.

The chain links TRBV10-1 to TRBJ2-1; D is perhaps TRBD1 or TRBD2 (5 bases each). Germline-derived CDR1 and CDR2 are WNHNN and SYGVQD (reference sequence). The CDR3 is 14 residues long. The ends were cut back, 6 bases at V and 9 bases at J, with 18 bases in the middle. CDR3 sequence reads: CASRPDLGAGEQFF. As DNA, the CDR3 is TGCGCCAGCAGGCCCGATCTCGGGGCGGGTGAGCAGTTCTTC.

The chain couples TRBV7-7 to TRBJ2-1; D is unresolved. Deletions cut 2 bases from V and 0 bases from J, with 8 bases between. This CDR3 contains 15 residues. Germline V gene data show CDR1 as SSHAT and CDR2 as FNYEAQ (reference sequence). The CDR3 spells CASSLSRSSYNEQFF. The CDR3 nucleotides read TGTGCCAGCAGCTTATCGAGGAGCTCCTACAATGAGCAGTTCTTC.

The chain joins TRBV7-9 to TRBJ1-2; TRBD1 matches at 7 bases. The trim removed 0 bases at V and 7 bases at J, leaving 5 bases unmatched. CDR1 is SEHNR, CDR2 FQNEAQ, per germline (reference sequence). This CDR3 has 14 amino acids. The CDR3 here is CASSLATGVSGYTF. In DNA form, the CDR3 reads TGTGCCAGCAGCTTAGCCACAGGGGTGAGTGGCTACACCTTC.

CDR3 in DNA: TGTGCCAGTAGCCAGTACCCCTCTGCAGGGGGCTATTCCGAGCAGTACTTC. It codes for CASSQYPSAGGYSEQYF. The chain joins TRBV19 to TRBJ2-7; 8 nucleotides line up with TRBD1. Germline V gene sequence: CDR1 LNHDA, CDR2 SQIVND (reference sequence). Germline trimming cut 6 bases from V and 6 bases from J; bases unmatched to any gene: 19. The CDR3 runs 17 residues.

As to this clone: The junction and the germline gene differ at one end; a read error may be behind it. The chain carries TRBV2 and TRBJ2-2; 8 positions match TRBD2. Germline V gene lookup returns CDR1 SNHLY and CDR2 FYNNEI. The CDR3 totals 16 residues. CDR3: CASSLATSANTGKLFF. CDR3 bases: TGTGCCAGCAGCCTCGCGACTAGCGCGAACACCGGGAAGCTGTTTTTT.

The chain couples TRBV2 to TRBJ1-2; D uncertain. V lost 6 bases to trimming and J lost 8 bases, with 16 bases between them. Germline assignment: CDR1 SNHLY and CDR2 FYNNEI. The CDR3 has 13 residues. In DNA, the CDR3 is TGTGCCAGCAGCCGCTTCGAGTCCGGAGGCTACACCTTC. Translation gives CASSRFESGGYTF. The entire variable domain, with the rest obtained from reference TRBV2 and TRBJ1-2, is as follows: EPEVTQTPSHQVTQMGQEVILRCVPISNHLYFYWYRQILGQKVEFLVSFYNNEISEKSEIFDDQFSVERPDGSNFTLKIRSTKLEDSAMYFCASSRFESGGYTFGSGTRLTVV.

In its sample, this clone was seen once. The rearrangement uses TRBV7-2 and TRBJ2-5; no clear D gene. This CDR3 is built from 14 residues. The V end lost 5 bases, the J end lost 3 bases, and 13 bases lay between the germline ends. Germline V gene sequence: CDR1 SGHTA, CDR2 FQGNSA. The CDR3 bases are TGTGCCAGCAGCCCCTCCCATAGGGAAGAGACCCAGTACTTC. This gives the protein CASSPSHREETQYF.

The chain has TRBV2 and TRBJ1-2; unclear D gene. V was pared by 4 bases and J by 4 bases, with 7 bases between. The CDR3 covers 12 residues. Looked up from germline, CDR1 is SNHLY and CDR2 is FYNNEI. Written as DNA, the CDR3 is TGTGCCAGCAGTGGGGGAACCTATGGCTACACCTTC. It translates to CASSGGTYGYTF. Variable domain in full (rest from reference TRBV2 and TRBJ1-2): EPEVTQTPSHQVTQMGQEVILRCVPISNHLYFYWYRQILGQKVEFLVSFYNNEISEKSEIFDDQFSVERPDGSNFTLKIRSTKLEDSAMYFCASSGGTYGYTFGSGTRLTVV.

This chain links TRBV6-6 with TRBJ1-2; a possible D gene is TRBD1 (5 bases). The CDR3 covers 13 residues. Germline loops: CDR1 MNHNY, CDR2 SVGAGI (reference sequence). V lost 7 bases, J lost 4 bases, and 13 bases lay in between. Here the CDR3 reads CASTTGGSYGYTF. CDR3 DNA: TGTGCCAGCACCACGGGGGGGAGCTATGGCTACACCTTC.